These 7 T cell receptor beta chains were sequenced from one sample in a study of blood T cells in healthy people across ages. The authors ran a second PCR of roughly 7 to 11 cycles using a sample-barcoded 5' primer and a J-beta primer mix. TCRdb used MiXCR to reprocess the 5' RACE reads, holding one entry per CDR3 protein. The top ten clones hold 6.5% to 8.5% of a sample with about 1.4 million distinct CDR3 sequences, approximately 59% of them seen once. Sequences were obtained from blood. The receptors here all came from a man aged 18 to 29 in good health.

This clonotype is a singleton in its sample. The chain recombines TRBV6-2 or TRBV6-3 with TRBJ2-2; D tentatively reads TRBD1 or TRBD2 (5 bases each). The CDR3 totals 15 residues. Trimming stripped 6 bases from V and 6 bases from J, with 17 bases between. In germline, CDR1 is MNHEY, CDR2 SVGEGT. This chain's CDR3 is CASRSGRGPPGELFF. In DNA, the CDR3 is TGTGCCAGCAGATCGGGACGTGGGCCACCCGGGGAGCTGTTTTTT.

V is TRBV4-1 and J is TRBJ2-1; D remains ambiguous. Germline values: CDR1 MGHRA, CDR2 YSYEKL. The CDR3 contains 14 residues. Trimming removed 3 bases at V and 9 bases at J, with 15 bases between. The CDR3 bases are TGCGCCAGCAGCCATGTCGCCCTAGGCGTTGAGCAGTTCTTC. Translated: CASSHVALGVEQFF.

This chain connects TRBV10-3 to TRBJ2-5, with D possibly being TRBD1 (6 bases). Germline CDR1 and CDR2: ENHRY and SYGVKD. CDR3 length equals 12 residues. With 9 bases removed from V and 4 bases from J, the gap between germline ends came to 12 bases. CDR3 in amino acids: CAIGQGRETQYF. For the CDR3, the DNA is TGTGCCATTGGGCAGGGGCGAGAGACCCAGTACTTC.

The V gene is TRBV20-1, the J gene TRBJ2-2; D not certain. V was trimmed by 1 base and J by 3 bases, leaving 6 bases between them. This CDR3 has 13 amino acids. The germline V gene has CDR1 DFQATT and CDR2 SNEGSKA (reference sequence). The chain's CDR3 is CSARVPDTGELFF. CDR3 sequence (DNA): TGCAGTGCTAGAGTTCCCGACACCGGGGAGCTGTTTTTT.

The J gene is TRBJ2-5, the V gene TRBV6-1; 11 bases line up with TRBD1. V shed 5 bases, J shed 5 bases, and the junction held 19 bases outside the gene matches. The germline gives CDR1 MNHNS, CDR2 SASEGT. There are 19 residues in the CDR3. The CDR3 sequence: CASSPLAARTGGLGETQYF. Written as DNA, the CDR3 is TGTGCCAGCAGTCCCCTCGCAGCTCGGACAGGGGGCTTGGGGGAGACCCAGTACTTC.

The chain carries TRBV15 and TRBJ2-7; no clear D gene. The CDR3 has 13 amino acids. Germline lookup yields CDR1 LNHNV and CDR2 YYDKDF (reference sequence). The V end lost 4 bases, the J end lost 2 bases, and 9 bases lay between the germline ends. The CDR3 loop reads CATSTLNPYEQYF. The CDR3 DNA sequence: TGTGCCACCAGCACCCTAAACCCCTACGAGCAGTACTTC.

Only a few counts were recorded for this clonotype. The chain couples TRBV11-2 to TRBJ2-7; no clear D gene. Trimming cost V 6 bases and J 7 bases, with 13 bases left between them. CDR3 length: 12 amino acids. In germline, CDR1 is SGHAT, CDR2 FQNNGV. The CDR3 DNA follows: TGTGCCAGCAGGTTCCTAGGCGATGAGCAGTACTTC. Protein product: CASRFLGDEQYF. Combining the CDR3 with reference TRBV11-2 and TRBJ2-7 gives the whole variable domain EAGVAQSPRYKIIEKRQSVAFWCNPISGHATLYWYQQILGQGPKLLIQFQNNGVVDDSQLPKDRFSAERLKGVDSTLKIQPAKLEDSAVYLCASRFLGDEQYFGPGTRLTVT.